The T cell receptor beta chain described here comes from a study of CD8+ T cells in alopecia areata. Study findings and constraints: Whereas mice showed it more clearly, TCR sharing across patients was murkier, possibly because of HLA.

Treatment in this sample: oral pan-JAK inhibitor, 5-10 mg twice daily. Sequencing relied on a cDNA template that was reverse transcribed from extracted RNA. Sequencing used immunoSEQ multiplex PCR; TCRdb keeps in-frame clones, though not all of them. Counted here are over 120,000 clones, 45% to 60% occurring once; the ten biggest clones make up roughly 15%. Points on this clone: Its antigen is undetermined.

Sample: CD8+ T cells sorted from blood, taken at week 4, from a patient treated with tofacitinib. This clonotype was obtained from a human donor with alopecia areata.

CDR3 loop: CSANGVEQFF. In DNA, the CDR3 is TGCAGTGCTAACGGGGTTGAGCAGTTCTTC. V is TRBV20-1 and J is TRBJ2-1; D is perhaps TRBD2 (5 bases). Between the trimmed V and J ends, which lost 4 bases and 9 bases, there was a span of 7 bases. There are 10 residues in the CDR3. The V gene's germline CDR1 is DFQATT and CDR2 SNEGSKA (reference sequence).